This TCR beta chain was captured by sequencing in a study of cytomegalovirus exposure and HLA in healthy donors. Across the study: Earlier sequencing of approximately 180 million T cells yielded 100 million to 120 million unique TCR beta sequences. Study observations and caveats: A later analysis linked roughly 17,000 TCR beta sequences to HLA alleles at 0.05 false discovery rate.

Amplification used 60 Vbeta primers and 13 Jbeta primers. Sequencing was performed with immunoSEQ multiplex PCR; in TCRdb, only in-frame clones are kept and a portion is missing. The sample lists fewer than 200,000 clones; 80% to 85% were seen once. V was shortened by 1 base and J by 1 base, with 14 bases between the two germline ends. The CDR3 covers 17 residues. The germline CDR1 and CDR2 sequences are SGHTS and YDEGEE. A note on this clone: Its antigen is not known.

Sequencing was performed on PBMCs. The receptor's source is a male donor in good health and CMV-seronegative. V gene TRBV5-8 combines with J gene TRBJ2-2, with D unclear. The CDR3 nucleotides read TGTGCCAGCAGCTTGTACTGGGCAGGCAGGAACACCGGGGAGCTGTTTTTT. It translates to CASSLYWAGRNTGELFF.